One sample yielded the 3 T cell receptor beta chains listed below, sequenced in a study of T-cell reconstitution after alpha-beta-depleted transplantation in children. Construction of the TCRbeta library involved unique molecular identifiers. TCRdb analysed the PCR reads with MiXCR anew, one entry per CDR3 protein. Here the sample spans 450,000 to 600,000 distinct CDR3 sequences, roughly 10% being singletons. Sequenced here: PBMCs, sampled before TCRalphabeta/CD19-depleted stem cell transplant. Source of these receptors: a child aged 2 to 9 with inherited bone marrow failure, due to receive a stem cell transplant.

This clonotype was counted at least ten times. The CDR3 reads CASSPQWGSQETQYF. The CDR3 bases are TGCGCCAGCAGCCCTCAATGGGGTTCCCAAGAGACCCAGTACTTC. This chain joins TRBV4-1 and TRBJ2-5, with unresolved D. Germline assignment: CDR1 MGHRA and CDR2 YSYEKL. The CDR3 is 15 amino acids. V was shortened by 4 bases and J by 1 base, with 13 bases between the two germline ends.

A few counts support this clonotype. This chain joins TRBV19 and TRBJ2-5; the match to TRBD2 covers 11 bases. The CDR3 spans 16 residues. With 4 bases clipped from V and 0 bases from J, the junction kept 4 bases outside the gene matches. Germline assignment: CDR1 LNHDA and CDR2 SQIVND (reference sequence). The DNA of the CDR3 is TGTGCCAGTAGTACGGGGACTAGCGGATACCAAGAGACCCAGTACTTC. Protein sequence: CASSTGTSGYQETQYF. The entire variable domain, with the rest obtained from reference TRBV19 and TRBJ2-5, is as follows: DGGITQSPKYLFRKEGQNVTLSCEQNLNHDAMYWYRQDPGQGLRLIYYSQIVNDFQKGDIAEGYSVSREKKESFPLTVTSAQKNPTAFYLCASSTGTSGYQETQYFGPGTRLLVL.

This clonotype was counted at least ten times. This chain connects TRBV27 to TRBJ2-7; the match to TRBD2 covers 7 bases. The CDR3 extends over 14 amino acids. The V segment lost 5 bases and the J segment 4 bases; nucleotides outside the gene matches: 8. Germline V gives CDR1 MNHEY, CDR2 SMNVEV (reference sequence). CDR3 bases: TGTGCCAGCAGTCCCTCGGGGGAGGGATACGAGCAGTACTTC. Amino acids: CASSPSGEGYEQYF.